The 3 T cell receptor beta chains reported below all come from one sample, sequenced in a study of T cell repertoires in cytomegalovirus infection. TCRdb passed the reads through MiXCR, listing each CDR3 protein once. Of over 95,000 distinct CDR3 sequences detected, over 30% appear once; the ten largest clones hold less than 45%. These receptors lack a known antigen. The sequencing used CD8+ T cells from cultured PBMCs, collected from culture after CMV antigen stimulation. The receptors shown here come from a human donor in good health (CMV status not recorded). Some clones in this sample may be carry-over from other donors' samples.

This clonotype came up a few times. The rearrangement uses TRBV25-1 and TRBJ2-7, with D tentatively TRBD1 or TRBD2 (5 bases each). The CDR3 loop spans 12 amino acids. Trimming took 1 base from V and 10 from J, leaving 11 bases between them. CDR1 and CDR2 from the germline V gene are MGHDK and SYGVNS. The CDR3 DNA follows: TGTGCCAGCAGTGAATGGGACGGACTTCAGTACTTC. Protein: CASSEWDGLQYF.

The J gene is TRBJ2-5, the V gene TRBV27; D unresolved. The germline V and J ends were trimmed by 2 bases and 2 bases, with 6 bases remaining between them. The CDR3 totals 13 residues. Germline CDR1 and CDR2: MNHEY and SMNVEV (reference sequence). The chain's CDR3 is CASSLTAQETQYF. CDR3 coding DNA: TGTGCCAGCAGTTTAACAGCACAAGAGACCCAGTACTTC.

This clonotype was observed many times. The chain has TRBV12-3 or TRBV12-4 and TRBJ2-3; D gene unclear. The CDR3 loop spans 13 amino acids. V lost 3 bases and J 2 bases, leaving 6 bases between the germline ends. The DNA for the CDR3 is TGTGCCAGCAGTTTCCTAGACACAGATACGCAGTATTTT. This encodes CASSFLDTDTQYF.